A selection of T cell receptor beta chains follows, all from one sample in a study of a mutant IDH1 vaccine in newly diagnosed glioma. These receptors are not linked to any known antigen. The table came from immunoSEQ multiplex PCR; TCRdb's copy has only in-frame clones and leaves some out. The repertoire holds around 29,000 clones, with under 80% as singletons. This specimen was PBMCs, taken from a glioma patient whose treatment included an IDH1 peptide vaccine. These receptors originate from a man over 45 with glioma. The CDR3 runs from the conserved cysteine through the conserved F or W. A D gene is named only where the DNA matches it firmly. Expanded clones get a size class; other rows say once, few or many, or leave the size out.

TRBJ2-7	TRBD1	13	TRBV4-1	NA	TGCGCCAGCAGCCTAGGGGACAGGGAAAAGCAGTACTTC	CASSLGDREKQYF
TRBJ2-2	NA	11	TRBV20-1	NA	TGCAGTGCTAGAGGGACCGGGGAGCTGTTTTTT	CSARGTGELFF
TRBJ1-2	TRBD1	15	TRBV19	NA	TGTGCCAGTAGTCCCACTTCGACAGGGAACTATGGCTACACCTTC	CASSPTSTGNYGYTF
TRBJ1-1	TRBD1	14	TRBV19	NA	TGTGCCAGTAGTATAGTAGACAGGGGCGCTGAAGCTTTCTTT	CASSIVDRGAEAFF
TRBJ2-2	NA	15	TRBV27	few	TGTGCCAGCAGTCCGACGGTCGCGAACACCGGGGAGCTGTTTTTT	CASSPTVANTGELFF
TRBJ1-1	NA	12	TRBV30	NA	TGTGCCTGTTGGTTGGGGGGGACTGAAGCTTTCTTT	CACWLGGTEAFF
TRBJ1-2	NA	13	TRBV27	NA	TGTGCCAGCAAGCCCGGGACGTCCTATGGCTACACCTTC	CASKPGTSYGYTF
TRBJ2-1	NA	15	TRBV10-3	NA	TGTGCCATCAGTGAAAGCTCCCGAGGGCTCAATGAGCAGTTCTTC	CAISESSRGLNEQFF
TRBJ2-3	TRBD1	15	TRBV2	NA	TGTGCCAGCAGTGGGGGGACAGGGGCAACAGATACGCAGTATTTT	CASSGGTGATDTQYF
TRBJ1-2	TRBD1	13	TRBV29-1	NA	TGCAGCTTCCAGGGGGGCAGGGATTATGGCTACACCTTC	CSFQGGRDYGYTF
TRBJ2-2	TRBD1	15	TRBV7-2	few	TGTGCCAGCAGCTCGGGACAGGGAGACACCGGGGAGCTGTTTTTT	CASSSGQGDTGELFF
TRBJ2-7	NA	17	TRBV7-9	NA	TGTGCCAGCAGCTTAGCCCACCGAGAGCACCCGTCCCACGAGCAGTACTTC	CASSLAHREHPSHEQYF
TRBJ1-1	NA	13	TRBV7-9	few	TGTGCCAGCAGCCCCGGTCCGAACACTGAAGCTTTCTTT	CASSPGPNTEAFF
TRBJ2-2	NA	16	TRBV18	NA	TGTGCCAGCTCACCCGCGGGGCCCACGAACACCGGGGAGCTGTTTTTT	CASSPAGPTNTGELFF